The 31 T cell receptor beta chains below all came from one sample that was sequenced in a study of glioma-infiltrating T cells. The iRepertoire nested amplicon-rescue multiplex PCR amplified TCR alpha and beta CDR3s from RNA. TCRdb re-derived calls from the multiplex PCR reads in MiXCR, one entry per CDR3 protein. The repertoire holds a few hundred thousand distinct CDR3 sequences, with 41% as singletons. Sequenced material: glioma tissue, nonneoplastic brain tissue, or PBMCs (not recorded which). Receptor source: a human donor with low-grade glioma or glioblastoma, undergoing nonglioma brain surgery, or in good health (not recorded which).

The chain employs TRBV24-1 and TRBJ1-1, with D maybe TRBD1 (6 bases). The CDR3 is 17 amino acids. The germline gives CDR1 KGHDR, CDR2 SFDVKD. V lost 2 bases, J lost 4 bases, and 19 bases lay in between. CDR3 DNA: TGTGCCACCAGTGATTCCCAAGGTCCAGGGGAGGCCACTGAAGCTTTCTTT. The encoded protein is CATSDSQGPGEATEAFF.

A remark on this clonotype: The conserved phenylalanine or tryptophan normally closing the CDR3 is absent here, so this likely arose from a read error. This chain connects TRBV6-1 to TRBJ2-1, with 9 bases identical to TRBD1. The germline V gene has CDR1 MNHNS and CDR2 SASEGT. Trimming removed 8 bases from V and 10 bases from J; junction bases left unmatched: 6. The CDR3 is 12 residues long. The CDR3 loop reads CASGQGQNEQFL. The CDR3 coding sequence is TGTGCCAGCGGACAGGGGCAAAACGAGCAGTTCCTC.

As to this clonotype: A much larger clone lies one base from this, so it may be a read error. The chain links TRBV28 to TRBJ2-1; D gene ambiguous. CDR1 and CDR2 (germline): MDHEN, SYDVKM. The germline V and J ends were trimmed by 4 bases and 7 bases, with 14 bases remaining between them. The length of the CDR3 is 14 residues. CDR3 in amino acids: CASSYLKGLNEQFF. CDR3 sequence (DNA): TGTGCCAGCAGTTACTTAAAGGGTTTGAATGAGCAGTTCTTC.

Remarks on this clonotype: One end of the junction is discordant with germline, which a read error may explain. DNA for the CDR3: TGTGCCAGCAGTTACCAGGGACAGGTAAATAGCAATCAGCACCAGCATTTT. Translated: CASSYQGQVNSNQHQHF. The chain joins TRBV6-2 or TRBV6-3 to TRBJ1-5; 8 bases fit TRBD1. The length of the CDR3 is 17 residues. CDR1 and CDR2 (germline): MNHEY, SVGEGT.

The genes are TRBV4-2 and TRBJ2-3; TRBD2 agrees at 9 bases. V shed 4 bases, J shed 0 bases, and the junction held 2 bases outside the gene matches. The germline V gene has CDR1 LGHNA and CDR2 YNFKEQ. CDR3 length: 15 amino acids. The CDR3 region has the DNA TGTGCCAGCAGCCCGGGACTAGCTAGCACAGATACGCAGTATTTT. Translating it yields CASSPGLASTDTQYF.

Note on this clonotype: A read error is possible here, since a much larger clone lies one base away. This sequence joins TRBV6-1 and TRBJ1-6; unclear D gene. The V end lost 7 bases, the J end lost 10 bases, and 14 bases lay between the germline ends. This CDR3 has 13 residues. From germline, CDR1 is MNHNS and CDR2 SASEGT. The CDR3 coding sequence is TGTGCCAGCATCCTACGAGTAGGCTCACCCCTCCACTTT. Its translation: CASILRVGSPLHF.

With regard to this clonotype: Without the conserved terminal phenylalanine or tryptophan, this CDR3 likely stems from a read error. The rearrangement joins TRBV6-2 or TRBV6-3 to TRBJ2-7, with a weak D call TRBD1 (6 bases). Trimming removed 7 bases at V and 5 bases at J, with 18 bases between. Germline loops: CDR1 MNHEY, CDR2 SVGEGT. The CDR3 sequence is 14 residues long. CDR3: CASIQRAGDDEQYL. Written as DNA, the CDR3 is TGTGCCAGCATTCAAAGGGCAGGGGACGACGAGCAGTACCTC.

This clonotype was detected only a few times. This chain connects TRBV7-2 to TRBJ2-6; D uncertain. Trimming removed 2 bases at V and 3 bases at J, with 11 bases between. Germline CDR1 SGHTA, CDR2 FQGNSA. There are 16 residues in the CDR3. CDR3 region: CASSLTAFGGANVLTF. In DNA form, the CDR3 reads TGTGCCAGCAGCTTAACAGCTTTCGGTGGGGCCAACGTCCTGACTTTC. The full variable domain, completed using reference TRBV7-2 and TRBJ2-6, is GAGVSQSPSNKVTEKGKDVELRCDPISGHTALYWYRQSLGQGLEFLIYFQGNSAPDKSGLPSDRFSAERTGGSVSTLTIQRTQQEDSAVYLCASSLTAFGGANVLTFGAGSRLTVL.

This clonotype was seen only a few times. V and J are TRBV20-1 and TRBJ1-6; D is possibly TRBD1 (5 bases). The V end was cut by 2 bases, the J end by 5 bases, with 16 bases between. From germline, CDR1 is DFQATT and CDR2 SNEGSKA (reference sequence). The CDR3 loop spans 16 amino acids. The CDR3 region has the DNA TGCAGTGCTAGATGGCTCTTTCAGGGAAATAATTCACCCCTCCACTTT. Translating it yields CSARWLFQGNNSPLHF.

The sample holds a few counts of this clonotype. This rearrangement joins TRBV24-1 to TRBJ1-5; the D is unclear. The CDR3 loop spans 16 amino acids. V gave up 3 bases and J gave up 7 bases, with 18 bases separating them. Germline assignment: CDR1 KGHDR and CDR2 SFDVKD. DNA of the CDR3: TGTGCCACCAGTGATGGCCGCCGGGGAGTTGGACAGCCCCAGCATTTT. It codes for CATSDGRRGVGQPQHF.

V gene TRBV2 combines with J gene TRBJ1-1; possibly TRBD1 for D (5 bases). CDR3 length: 15 amino acids. The germline V gene has CDR1 SNHLY and CDR2 FYNNEI. With 2 bases removed from V and 2 bases from J, the gap between germline ends came to 12 bases. CDR3 amino acids: CASSERRTGNTEAFF. CDR3 in DNA: TGTGCCAGCAGTGAACGACGCACAGGAAACACTGAAGCTTTCTTT.

V gene TRBV5-4 combines with J gene TRBJ2-7; 10 positions agree with TRBD1. Looked up from germline, CDR1 is SGHNT and CDR2 is YYREEE (reference sequence). The ends lost 4 bases at V and 3 bases at J; junction bases unmatched: 4. CDR3 length: 14 residues. DNA for the CDR3: TGTGCCAGCAGCCGGACAGGGGGAATCTACGAGCAGTACTTC. Translating it yields CASSRTGGIYEQYF.

In its sample, this clonotype was seen a few times. This sequence joins TRBV28 and TRBJ1-3; D is ambiguous. The ends were cut back, 2 bases at V and 7 bases at J, with 6 bases in the middle. Germline V gene data show CDR1 as MDHEN and CDR2 as SYDVKM. The CDR3 length is 12 residues. This chain's CDR3 is CASSLKRNTIYF. The CDR3 DNA follows: TGTGCCAGCAGTTTAAAAAGGAACACCATATATTTT.

This clonotype was seen at least ten times. V gene TRBV27 combines with J gene TRBJ2-7; weak D call: TRBD2 (7 bases). V was cut by 6 bases and J by 6 bases, with 15 bases left in between. Germline V gives CDR1 MNHEY, CDR2 SMNVEV (reference sequence). The CDR3 loop spans 13 amino acids. The CDR3 reads CASSPIGGPEQYF. The CDR3 DNA sequence: TGTGCCAGCAGCCCCATCGGGGGGCCCGAGCAGTACTTC.

This clonotype appeared many times. The J gene is TRBJ2-3, the V gene TRBV20-1, with D perhaps TRBD1 (7 bases). Germline V lookup: CDR1 DFQATT, CDR2 SNEGSKA (reference sequence). V was trimmed by 6 bases and J by 5 bases, leaving 15 bases between them. This CDR3 has 13 residues. CDR3 DNA: TGCAGTGCATCGGGAGCAGGGGGAGATACGCAGTATTTT. Translating it yields CSASGAGGDTQYF.

This clonotype has just a few counts. The chain joins TRBV24-1 to TRBJ1-4; weak D call: TRBD1 (6 bases). V shed 4 bases and J shed 8 bases, with 16 bases lying between them. The V gene's germline CDR1 is KGHDR and CDR2 SFDVKD. CDR3 length equals 15 residues. CDR3 loop: CATSDSRGAGEKLFF. The CDR3 DNA is TGTGCCACCAGTGACTCCCGGGGGGCTGGGGAAAAACTGTTTTTT.

Many counts were recorded for this clonotype. V and J are TRBV6-5 and TRBJ2-1; D gene ambiguous. The CDR3 loop spans 13 amino acids. CDR1 is MNHEY, CDR2 SVGAGI, per germline. The germline V and J ends were trimmed by 0 bases and 8 bases, with 8 bases remaining between them. The CDR3 region is CASSYSNPDEQFF. The CDR3 bases are TGTGCCAGCAGTTACTCGAATCCCGATGAGCAGTTCTTC.

Note on this clonotype: A much larger clone is a single base away; this may be a read error. V gene TRBV10-3 combines with J gene TRBJ1-5, with unresolved D. The V gene's germline CDR1 is ENHRY and CDR2 SYGVKD. The length of the CDR3 is 15 residues. This chain's CDR3 is CAISESKQLNQPQRF. CDR3 bases: TGTGCCATCAGTGAGTCGAAACAGCTCAATCAGCCCCAGCGTTTT.

In DNA, the CDR3 is TGCGCCAGCATCCAGATCGACAGGGCGTATGGCTACACCTTC. This gives the protein CASIQIDRAYGYTF. This chain joins TRBV4-1 and TRBJ1-2; 7 bases are a match to TRBD1. This CDR3 spans 14 amino acids. Germline trimming cut 7 bases from V and 5 bases from J; bases unmatched to any gene: 10. The V gene's germline CDR1 is MGHRA and CDR2 YSYEKL.

This clonotype was observed at least ten times. This sequence joins TRBV20-1 and TRBJ2-7; D is ambiguous. V was clipped by 0 bases and J by 0 bases, with 12 bases between them. CDR1 and CDR2 from the germline V gene are DFQATT and SNEGSKA (reference sequence). CDR3 length equals 15 residues. This CDR3 is CSARDRVRSSYEQYF. DNA for the CDR3: TGCAGTGCTAGAGATCGAGTACGGAGCTCCTACGAGCAGTACTTC.

Note on this clonotype: This may arise from a read error, as a much more abundant clone is one base away. The chain links TRBV6-1 to TRBJ1-2; no reliable D call. The CDR3 is made up of 15 amino acids. The germline V gene encodes CDR1 MNHNS and CDR2 SASEGT. Trimming removed 6 bases from V and 0 bases from J, with 14 bases in between. CDR3 in amino acids: CASRQQTITNYGYTF. CDR3 nucleotide sequence: TGTGCCAGCAGACAACAGACCATTACTAACTATGGCTACACCTTC.

The chain recombines TRBV20-1 with TRBJ2-7; possible D gene TRBD2, 6 bases. The CDR3 has 12 amino acids. The V gene lost 6 bases and the J gene lost 2 bases, with 11 bases spanning the gap. Germline V gene lookup returns CDR1 DFQATT and CDR2 SNEGSKA (reference sequence). The CDR3 sequence: CSAGGAPYEQYF. The CDR3 bases are TGCAGTGCCGGCGGGGCTCCCTACGAGCAGTACTTC.

To note about this clonotype: The junction differs from germline at one of its ends, possibly a read error. The chain employs TRBV27 and TRBJ1-1, with a tentative D call TRBD1 (5 bases). The CDR3 extends over 14 amino acids. CDR1 and CDR2 from the germline V gene are MNHEY and SMNVEV (reference sequence). The CDR3 loop is CASSSIGANIEAFF. DNA for the CDR3: TGTGCAAGCAGTTCCATTGGGGCGAACATTGAAGCTTTCTTT.

The chain links TRBV4-1 to TRBJ2-7, with 8 bases that match TRBD2. In germline, CDR1 is MGHRA, CDR2 YSYEKL. The V segment lost 0 bases and the J segment 2 bases; nucleotides outside the gene matches: 6. This CDR3 has 16 amino acids. The CDR3 coding sequence is TGCGCCAGCAGCCAAGATAGTAGGGGACTAGCCTACGAGCAGTACTTC. This translates into CASSQDSRGLAYEQYF.

This clonotype was found a few times. V gene TRBV4-1 combines with J gene TRBJ1-3, with TRBD1 matching 7 bases. Germline V CDR1 and CDR2: MGHRA, YSYEKL. This CDR3 spans 15 amino acids. V trimming: 4 bases; J trimming: 4 bases; junction bases outside the gene matches: 7. The CDR3 sequence is CASSPPGGGGNTIYF. DNA for the CDR3: TGCGCCAGCAGCCCCCCAGGGGGAGGAGGAAACACCATATATTTT.

This clonotype was detected ten times or more. The chain employs TRBV28 and TRBJ2-7, with D tentatively TRBD1 or TRBD2 (5 bases each). V lost 6 bases and J 2 bases, leaving 8 bases between the germline ends. This CDR3 has 12 residues. Germline V gene data show CDR1 as MDHEN and CDR2 as SYDVKM. CDR3 nucleotides: TGTGCCAGCAGGGGACGTGCCTACGAGCAGTACTTC. Translated, it gives CASRGRAYEQYF.

Points on this clonotype: The junction differs from germline at one of its ends, possibly a read error. The V and J genes are TRBV20-1 and TRBJ2-7, with 8 bases fitting TRBD1. Germline CDR1 is DFQATT and CDR2 is SNEGSKA (reference sequence). The CDR3 extends over 13 amino acids. The CDR3 coding sequence is TGCAGTGCGCGGACAGGGCTTACCTACAAGCAGTACTTC. Amino acid sequence: CSARTGLTYKQYF.

The rearrangement uses TRBV28 and TRBJ1-4; D not certain. Germline-derived CDR1 and CDR2 are MDHEN and SYDVKM. CDR3 size: 16 residues. Trimming pared 4 bases from V and 8 bases from J, leaving 20 bases between. The CDR3 bases are TGTGCCAGCAGTTCTAGCGATCTAGGTCATGGAGAAAAACTGTTTTTT. Translation: CASSSSDLGHGEKLFF.

V is TRBV6-5 and J is TRBJ2-1; TRBD1 is a possible D gene (5 bases). Germline V gene sequence: CDR1 MNHEY, CDR2 SVGAGI. V lost 0 bases to trimming and J lost 9 bases, with 9 bases between them. This CDR3 has 13 amino acids. The CDR3 loop is CASSYSNGAEQFF. CDR3 sequence (DNA): TGTGCCAGCAGTTACTCTAATGGGGCTGAGCAGTTCTTC.

As for this clonotype: A single base separates this from a much larger clone, so it may be a read error. The V call is TRBV28, the J call TRBJ2-7; D unclear. CDR1 is MDHEN and CDR2 is SYDVKM in the germline V gene. Deletions cut 1 base from V and 0 bases from J, with 16 bases between. The CDR3 totals 17 residues. CDR3 protein: CASSLYLSMSISYEQYF. In DNA, the CDR3 is TGTGCCAGCAGTTTATATCTTAGCATGAGCATCTCCTACGAGCAGTACTTC. The full variable domain, rest sourced from reference TRBV28 and TRBJ2-7, is DVKVTQSSRYLVKRTGEKVFLECVQDMDHENMFWYRQDPGLGLRLIYFSYDVKMKEKGDIPEGYSVSREKKERFSLILESASTNQTSMYLCASSLYLSMSISYEQYFGPGTRLTVT.

V gene TRBV2 combines with J gene TRBJ2-2; 14 bases agree with TRBD2. CDR1 and CDR2 (germline): SNHLY, FYNNEI. V was pared by 7 bases and J by 5 bases, with 6 bases of the junction left unmatched. This CDR3 has 16 amino acids. The CDR3 is CASTGLAGGGTGELFF. In nucleotides, the CDR3 is TGTGCCAGCACCGGACTAGCGGGAGGTGGAACCGGGGAGCTGTTTTTT.